This record covers a single T cell receptor beta chain. At one of its ends the junction is not consistent with the germline gene, which may arise from a read error. Single viable CD3+CD4+CD8-CD45RO+ cells were sorted as the memory CD4+ T cells. Per germline, CDR1 DFQATT and CDR2 SNEGSKA (reference sequence). The CDR3 runs to 11 residues. The data are from a study of memory CD4+ T cells and cytomegalovirus serostatus. Profiled with immunoSEQ multiplex PCR; TCRdb holds only in-frame clones, not every one. The sample yields around 63,000 clones, around 81% seen once. Sequencing input: memory CD4+ T cells from blood. This TCR came from an adult in good health and CMV-seronegative. Some clones in this sample may be carry-over from other donors' samples. The chain uses TRBV20-1 and TRBJ1-2; D gene ambiguous. The DNA of the CDR3 is TGCAGTGCTAGAGGCTCGGACCGTGAAGCCTTC. Its translation: CSARGSDREAF.